Below are 19 T cell receptor beta chains sequenced from a single sample in a study of T-cell reconstitution after alpha-beta-depleted transplantation in children. A TCRbeta library incorporating unique molecular identifiers was prepared. TCRdb redid the calling of the PCR reads with MiXCR, one entry per CDR3 protein. The sample shows a few hundred thousand distinct CDR3 sequences, over 8% of them seen only once. The specimen was PBMCs from the stem cell graft donor, collected from the stem cell graft. The receptors stem from a human donor who donated a stem cell graft to a child with SCID.

This chain uses TRBV20-1 with TRBJ2-1, with 8 nucleotides matching TRBD2. CDR1 is DFQATT and CDR2 is SNEGSKA in the germline V gene (reference sequence). This CDR3 has 14 residues. V lost 1 base, J lost 3 bases, and 2 bases stayed unmatched. CDR3: CSARGGGIYNEQFF. The DNA of the CDR3 is TGCAGTGCTAGAGGCGGGGGGATCTACAATGAGCAGTTCTTC.

The chain carries TRBV7-9 and TRBJ2-1, with 7 nucleotides matching TRBD1. The CDR3 contains 14 residues. The V and J ends lost 8 bases and 4 bases, in that order; junction bases with no gene match: 8. Germline values: CDR1 SEHNR, CDR2 FQNEAQ (reference sequence). CDR3 protein: CASGLGTVYNEQFF. CDR3 bases: TGTGCCAGCGGGCTAGGGACAGTATACAATGAGCAGTTCTTC. Full variable domain (remainder filled in from reference TRBV7-9 and TRBJ2-1): DTGVSQNPRHKITKRGQNVTFRCDPISEHNRLYWYRQTLGQGPEFLTYFQNEAQLEKSRLLSDRFSAERPKGSFSTLEIQRTEQGDSAMYLCASGLGTVYNEQFFGPGTRLTVL.

There are many counts of this clonotype. The chain uses TRBV19 and TRBJ2-6; no definite D call. The CDR3 covers 15 residues. Germline V gene sequence: CDR1 LNHDA, CDR2 SQIVND (reference sequence). V lost 7 bases and J 0 bases, leaving 10 bases between the germline ends. CDR3 in amino acids: CASKNWHSGANVLTF. CDR3 nucleotides: TGTGCCAGTAAGAACTGGCACTCTGGGGCCAACGTCCTGACTTTC.

The CDR3 bases are TGCAGTGCTCTAAGGGCAGATACGCAGTATTTT. It is translated as CSALRADTQYF. The V call is TRBV20-1, the J call TRBJ2-3; no clear D gene. Germline CDR1 is DFQATT and CDR2 is SNEGSKA (reference sequence). The CDR3 is 11 amino acids. Trimming stripped 5 bases from V and 4 bases from J, with 7 bases between.

This clonotype has a handful of counts. CDR3 amino acids: CASSFSGQGIREKLFF. In DNA, the CDR3 is TGTGCCAGCAGTTTCTCGGGACAGGGTATTCGAGAAAAACTGTTTTTT. The chain couples TRBV27 to TRBJ1-4, with TRBD1 matching 9 bases. Per the germline V gene, CDR1 is MNHEY and CDR2 is SMNVEV (reference sequence). Germline trimming cut 3 bases from V and 8 bases from J; bases unmatched to any gene: 10. The CDR3 totals 16 residues.

This clonotype occurred a few times. The rearrangement joins TRBV7-8 to TRBJ1-1, with 8 bases fitting TRBD1. In germline, CDR1 is SGHVS, CDR2 FQNEAQ. The CDR3 spans 15 residues. Germline trimming cut 5 bases from V and 5 bases from J; bases unmatched to any gene: 10. CDR3 region: CASSKQGVQTTEAFF. In nucleotides, the CDR3 is TGTGCCAGCAGCAAACAGGGGGTTCAAACGACTGAAGCTTTCTTT.

The sample holds a few counts of this clonotype. V gene TRBV25-1 combines with J gene TRBJ2-2; D remains ambiguous. The CDR3 length is 16 residues. The V end was cut by 3 bases, the J end by 0 bases, with 11 bases between. The germline V gene encodes CDR1 MGHDK and CDR2 SYGVNS. CDR3 region: CASSEAERSNTGELFF. The CDR3 DNA sequence: TGTGCCAGCAGTGAGGCGGAGAGATCGAACACCGGGGAGCTGTTTTTT. Full variable domain (rest looked up from reference TRBV25-1 and TRBJ2-2): EADIYQTPRYLVIGTGKKITLECSQTMGHDKMYWYQQDPGMELHLIHYSYGVNSTEKGDLSSESTVSRIRTEHFPLTLESARPSHTSQYLCASSEAERSNTGELFFGEGSRLTVL.

This clonotype appeared many times. V and J are TRBV11-2 and TRBJ2-1; 8 bases agree with TRBD1. The length of the CDR3 is 14 residues. Germline loops: CDR1 SGHAT, CDR2 FQNNGV. The V segment lost 4 bases and the J segment 4 bases; nucleotides outside the gene matches: 3. The CDR3 here is CASSSRTGYNEQFF. As DNA, the CDR3 is TGTGCCAGCAGCTCCCGGACAGGGTACAATGAGCAGTTCTTC.

This chain connects TRBV19 to TRBJ2-1; the match to TRBD2 covers 11 bases. Germline CDR1 LNHDA, CDR2 SQIVND (reference sequence). V trimming: 6 bases; J trimming: 10 bases; junction bases outside the gene matches: 8. The CDR3 is 14 amino acids. DNA for the CDR3: TGTGCCAGTAGAATTAGCGGGGGGGCCCGGGAGCAGTTCTTC. Amino acid sequence: CASRISGGAREQFF. Full variable domain (remainder filled in from reference TRBV19 and TRBJ2-1): DGGITQSPKYLFRKEGQNVTLSCEQNLNHDAMYWYRQDPGQGLRLIYYSQIVNDFQKGDIAEGYSVSREKKESFPLTVTSAQKNPTAFYLCASRISGGAREQFFGPGTRLTVL.

The chain joins TRBV6-1 to TRBJ2-1; a weak D match, TRBD1 (6 bases). V lost 6 bases, J lost 6 bases, and 12 bases lay in between. Germline CDR1 MNHNS, CDR2 SASEGT. CDR3 length equals 13 residues. The CDR3 loop reads CASRTGTPNEQFF. As DNA, the CDR3 is TGTGCCAGCAGAACCGGGACACCCAATGAGCAGTTCTTC.

The table lists this clonotype with many counts. The chain combines TRBV9 with TRBJ1-5; TRBD1 matches at 7 bases. The germline V gene encodes CDR1 SGDLS and CDR2 YYNGEE. The V and J ends lost 2 bases and 4 bases, in that order; junction bases with no gene match: 9. The CDR3 is 16 residues long. DNA for the CDR3: TGTGCCAGCAGCGTTCTCCGTCAGGGGGTGAATCAGCCCCAGCATTTT. Amino acid sequence: CASSVLRQGVNQPQHF. The full variable domain, completed using reference TRBV9 and TRBJ1-5, is DSGVTQTPKHLITATGQRVTLRCSPRSGDLSVYWYQQSLDQGLQFLIQYYNGEERAKGNILERFSAQQFPDLHSELNLSSLELGDSALYFCASSVLRQGVNQPQHFGDGTRLSIL.

The rearrangement links TRBV5-1 to TRBJ2-5; 8 nucleotides align to TRBD1. V lost 4 bases, J lost 1 base, and 3 bases stayed unmatched. The germline gives CDR1 SGHRS, CDR2 YFSETQ. CDR3 length equals 14 residues. The chain's CDR3 is CASSQTGAQETQYF. The CDR3 DNA reads as TGCGCCAGCAGCCAGACAGGGGCCCAAGAGACCCAGTACTTC.

The genes are TRBV10-3 and TRBJ2-7; TRBD1 might be the D (7 bases). Germline assignment: CDR1 ENHRY and CDR2 SYGVKD. The CDR3 length is 14 residues. Trimming cost V 10 bases and J 4 bases, with 20 bases left between them. The CDR3 loop reads CATTSAQGRYEQYF. The CDR3 DNA reads TGTGCCACCACAAGCGCACAGGGGAGGTACGAGCAGTACTTC.

The sample holds a few counts of this clonotype. The genes are TRBV5-5 and TRBJ2-3; 11 nucleotides line up with TRBD1. Germline V gene lookup returns CDR1 SGHKS and CDR2 YYEKEE (reference sequence). The CDR3 is made up of 15 amino acids. Unmatched junction bases numbered 5, after V lost 5 bases and J lost 3 bases. The CDR3 region is CASRRTGGATDTQYF. In nucleotides, the CDR3 is TGTGCCAGCAGAAGGACAGGGGGCGCAACAGATACGCAGTATTTT.

This clonotype was found a few times. The chain recombines TRBV5-5 with TRBJ2-1; D is perhaps TRBD1 (6 bases). The CDR3 has 17 amino acids. Germline lookup yields CDR1 SGHKS and CDR2 YYEKEE (reference sequence). Deletions cut 4 bases from V and 0 bases from J, with 17 bases between. The CDR3 DNA follows: TGTGCCAGCAGCAGGGACATGCTTCCGAGCTCCTACAATGAGCAGTTCTTC. Encoded protein: CASSRDMLPSSYNEQFF. Drawing the rest from reference TRBV5-5 and TRBJ2-1, the complete variable domain is DAGVTQSPTHLIKTRGQQVTLRCSPISGHKSVSWYQQVLGQGPQFIFQYYEKEERGRGNFPDRFSARQFPNYSSELNVNALLLGDSALYLCASSRDMLPSSYNEQFFGPGTRLTVL.

This clonotype has only a few counts. The chain joins TRBV7-3 to TRBJ1-6; D is uncertain. Looked up from germline, CDR1 is SGHTA and CDR2 is FQGTGA. V was trimmed by 0 bases and J by 7 bases, leaving 13 bases between them. The CDR3 is 16 residues long. CDR3 residues: CASSLTPAGENSPLHF. The CDR3 bases are TGTGCCAGCAGCTTAACCCCGGCAGGAGAGAATTCACCCCTCCACTTT.

The rearrangement uses TRBV3-1 and TRBJ1-1; TRBD1 is a possible D gene (6 bases). The CDR3 runs 15 residues. V lost 0 bases, J lost 4 bases, and 12 bases lay in between. Germline V gene lookup returns CDR1 LGHDT and CDR2 YNNKEL (reference sequence). The CDR3 region has the DNA TGTGCCAGCAGCCAAGAATCGGGGGGCCGCACTGAAGCTTTCTTT. Translating gives CASSQESGGRTEAFF.

This clonotype was counted between two and nine times. This chain links TRBV4-2 with TRBJ2-7, with 13 bases matching TRBD2. The CDR3 is 16 amino acids. CDR1 LGHNA and CDR2 YNFKEQ come from the germline V gene. V lost 4 bases and J lost 2; bases outside the gene matches: 5. The CDR3 nucleotides are TGTGCCAGCAGCCTAGGACTAGCGGGGGCCCCCTACGAGCAGTACTTC. As protein: CASSLGLAGAPYEQYF.

This clonotype showed up just a few times. V and J are TRBV11-2 and TRBJ1-1; D uncertain. This CDR3 region has 13 residues. Germline values: CDR1 SGHAT, CDR2 FQNNGV. V was trimmed by 3 bases and J by 5 bases, leaving 10 bases between them. DNA of the CDR3: TGTGCCAGCAGCTTGGCTCCTGGTACTGAAGCTTTCTTT. Protein: CASSLAPGTEAFF. The complete variable domain, with remaining parts taken from reference TRBV11-2 and TRBJ1-1, reads EAGVAQSPRYKIIEKRQSVAFWCNPISGHATLYWYQQILGQGPKLLIQFQNNGVVDDSQLPKDRFSAERLKGVDSTLKIQPAKLEDSAVYLCASSLAPGTEAFFGQGTRLTVV.